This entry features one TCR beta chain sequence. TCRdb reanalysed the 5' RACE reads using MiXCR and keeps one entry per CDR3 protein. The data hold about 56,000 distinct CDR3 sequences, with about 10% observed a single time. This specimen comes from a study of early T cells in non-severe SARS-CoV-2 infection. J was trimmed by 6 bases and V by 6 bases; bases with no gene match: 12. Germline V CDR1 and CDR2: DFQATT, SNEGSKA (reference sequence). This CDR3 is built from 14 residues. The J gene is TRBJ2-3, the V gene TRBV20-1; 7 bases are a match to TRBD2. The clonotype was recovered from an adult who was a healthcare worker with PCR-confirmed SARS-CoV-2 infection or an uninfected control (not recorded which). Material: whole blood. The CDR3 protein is CSAFSSGLRDTQYF. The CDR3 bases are TGCAGTGCCTTCTCTAGCGGCCTAAGGGATACGCAGTATTTT.